The source of this T cell receptor (beta chain) is a study of shared clonotypes between healthy human individuals. CDR3 size: 12 residues. Looked up from germline, CDR1 is SGDLS and CDR2 is YYNGEE. V was clipped by 5 bases and J by 4 bases, with 7 bases between them. Data came from immunoSEQ multiplex PCR; TCRdb stores just in-frame clones and leaves some out. The sample holds over 950,000 clones; about 72% are singletons and the top ten take 0.89%. The receptor was derived from a man younger than 35 in good health. Some clones in this sample may be carry-over from other donors' samples. Input material: memory CD4+ T cells from PBMCs. Subset given: CD45RA-negative fraction. The genes are TRBV9 and TRBJ2-1; D gene unclear. The CDR3: CASRGLYNEQFF. The CDR3 nucleotides are TGTGCCAGCAGAGGTTTATACAATGAGCAGTTCTTC.